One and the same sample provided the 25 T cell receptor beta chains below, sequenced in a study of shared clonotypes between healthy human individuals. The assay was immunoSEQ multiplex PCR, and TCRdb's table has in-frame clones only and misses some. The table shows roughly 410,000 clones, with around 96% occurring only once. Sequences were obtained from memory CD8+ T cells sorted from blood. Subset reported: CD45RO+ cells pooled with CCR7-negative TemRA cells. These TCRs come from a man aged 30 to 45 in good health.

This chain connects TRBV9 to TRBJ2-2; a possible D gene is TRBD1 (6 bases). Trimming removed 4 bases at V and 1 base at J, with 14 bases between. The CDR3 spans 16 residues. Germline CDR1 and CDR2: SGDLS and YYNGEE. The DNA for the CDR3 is TGTGCCAGCAGCCCACTAGGGGGTTTGAACACCGGGGAGCTGTTTTTT. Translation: CASSPLGGLNTGELFF.

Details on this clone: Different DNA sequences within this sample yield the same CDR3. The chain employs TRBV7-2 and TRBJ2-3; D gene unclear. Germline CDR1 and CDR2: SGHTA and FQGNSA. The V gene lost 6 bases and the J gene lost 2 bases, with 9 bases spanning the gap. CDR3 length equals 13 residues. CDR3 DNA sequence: TGTGCCAGCAGGAAAACTTCCACAGATACGCAGTATTTT. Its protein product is CASRKTSTDTQYF.

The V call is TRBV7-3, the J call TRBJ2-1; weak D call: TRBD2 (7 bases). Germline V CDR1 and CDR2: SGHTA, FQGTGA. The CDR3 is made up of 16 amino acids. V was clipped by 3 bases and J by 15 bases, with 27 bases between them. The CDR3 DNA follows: TGTGCCAGCAGCTTCGGCACGGGGGGCACTAGTGGCAGGCTGTTCTTC. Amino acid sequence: CASSFGTGGTSGRLFF.

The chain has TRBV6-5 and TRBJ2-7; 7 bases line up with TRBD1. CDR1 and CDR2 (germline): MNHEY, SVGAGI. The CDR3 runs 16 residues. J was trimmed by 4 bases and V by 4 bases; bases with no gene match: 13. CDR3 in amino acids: CASSSDSLLGQYEQYF. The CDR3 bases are TGTGCCAGCAGTTCGGACTCTTTATTGGGACAGTACGAGCAGTACTTC.

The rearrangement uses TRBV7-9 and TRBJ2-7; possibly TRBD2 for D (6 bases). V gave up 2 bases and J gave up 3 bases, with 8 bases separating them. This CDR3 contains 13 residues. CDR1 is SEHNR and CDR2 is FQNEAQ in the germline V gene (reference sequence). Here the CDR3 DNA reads TGTGCCAGCAGCTTAAGACTAGACTACGAGCAGTACTTC. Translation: CASSLRLDYEQYF.

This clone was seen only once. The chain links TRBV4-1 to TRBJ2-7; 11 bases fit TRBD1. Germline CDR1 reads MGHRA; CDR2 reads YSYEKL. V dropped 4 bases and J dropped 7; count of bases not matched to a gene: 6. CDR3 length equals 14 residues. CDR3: CASSPGQGAGEQYF. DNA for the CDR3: TGCGCCAGCAGCCCTGGACAGGGGGCAGGGGAGCAGTACTTC.

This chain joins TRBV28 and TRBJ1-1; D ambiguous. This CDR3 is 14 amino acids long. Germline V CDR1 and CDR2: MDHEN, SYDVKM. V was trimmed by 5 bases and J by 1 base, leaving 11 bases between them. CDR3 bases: TGTGCCAGCAGTAGGGCAGGCGCGAACACTGAAGCTTTCTTT. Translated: CASSRAGANTEAFF.

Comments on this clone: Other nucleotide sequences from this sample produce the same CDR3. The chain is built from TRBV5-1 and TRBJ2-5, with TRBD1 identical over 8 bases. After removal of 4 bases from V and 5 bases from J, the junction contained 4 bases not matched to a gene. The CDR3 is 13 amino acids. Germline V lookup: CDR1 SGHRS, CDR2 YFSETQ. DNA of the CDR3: TGCGCCAGCAGCCCGACAGGGGAGGAGACCCAGTACTTC. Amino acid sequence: CASSPTGEETQYF.

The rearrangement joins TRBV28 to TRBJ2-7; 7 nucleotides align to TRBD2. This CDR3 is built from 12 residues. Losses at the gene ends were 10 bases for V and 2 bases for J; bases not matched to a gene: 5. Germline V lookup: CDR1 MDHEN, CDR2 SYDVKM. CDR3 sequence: CATRAGAYEQYF. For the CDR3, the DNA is TGTGCCACCCGTGCGGGGGCCTACGAGCAGTACTTC.

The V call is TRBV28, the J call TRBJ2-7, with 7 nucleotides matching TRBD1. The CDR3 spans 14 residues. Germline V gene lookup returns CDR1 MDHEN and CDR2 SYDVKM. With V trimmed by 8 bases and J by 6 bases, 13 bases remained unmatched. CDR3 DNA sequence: TGTGCCAGCTCTGCAGGGGGATCTAGGGGCGAGCAGTACTTC. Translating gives CASSAGGSRGEQYF. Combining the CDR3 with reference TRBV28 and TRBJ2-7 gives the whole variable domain DVKVTQSSRYLVKRTGEKVFLECVQDMDHENMFWYRQDPGLGLRLIYFSYDVKMKEKGDIPEGYSVSREKKERFSLILESASTNQTSMYLCASSAGGSRGEQYFGPGTRLTVT.

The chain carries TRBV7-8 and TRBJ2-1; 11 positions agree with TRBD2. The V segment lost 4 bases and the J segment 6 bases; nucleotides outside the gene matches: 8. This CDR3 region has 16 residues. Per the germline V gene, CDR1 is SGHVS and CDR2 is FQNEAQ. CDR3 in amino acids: CASSSHLAGGTNEQFF. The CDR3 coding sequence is TGTGCCAGCAGCTCCCACCTAGCGGGAGGAACCAATGAGCAGTTCTTC.

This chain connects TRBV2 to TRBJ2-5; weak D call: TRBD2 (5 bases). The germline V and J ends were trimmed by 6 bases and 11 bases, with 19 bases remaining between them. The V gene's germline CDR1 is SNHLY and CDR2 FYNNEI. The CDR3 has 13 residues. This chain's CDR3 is CASRGLTPREQYF. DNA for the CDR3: TGTGCCAGCAGAGGACTTACACCTCGTGAGCAGTACTTC.

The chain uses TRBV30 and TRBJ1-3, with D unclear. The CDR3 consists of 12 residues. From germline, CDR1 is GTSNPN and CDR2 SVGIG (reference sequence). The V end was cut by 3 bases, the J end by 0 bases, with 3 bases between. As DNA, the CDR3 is TGTGCCTGGAGAGACTCTGGAAACACCATATATTTT. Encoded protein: CAWRDSGNTIYF. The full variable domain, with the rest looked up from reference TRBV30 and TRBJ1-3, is SQTIHQWPATLVQPVGSPLSLECTVEGTSNPNLYWYRQAAGRGLQLLFYSVGIGQISSEVPQNLSASRPQDRQFILSSKKLLLSDSGFYLCAWRDSGNTIYFGEGSWLTVV.

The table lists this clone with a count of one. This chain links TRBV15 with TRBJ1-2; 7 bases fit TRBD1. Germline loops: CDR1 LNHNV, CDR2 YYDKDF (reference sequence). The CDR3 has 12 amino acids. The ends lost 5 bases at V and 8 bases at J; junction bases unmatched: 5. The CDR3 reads CATSRDSWGYTF. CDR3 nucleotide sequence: TGTGCCACCAGCCGGGACAGTTGGGGCTACACCTTC.

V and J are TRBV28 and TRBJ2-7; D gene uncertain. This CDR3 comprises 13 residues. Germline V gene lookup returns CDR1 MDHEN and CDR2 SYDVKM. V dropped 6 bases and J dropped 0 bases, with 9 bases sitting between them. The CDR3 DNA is TGTGCCAGCAGATCAAGACTCTCCTACGAGCAGTACTTC. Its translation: CASRSRLSYEQYF.

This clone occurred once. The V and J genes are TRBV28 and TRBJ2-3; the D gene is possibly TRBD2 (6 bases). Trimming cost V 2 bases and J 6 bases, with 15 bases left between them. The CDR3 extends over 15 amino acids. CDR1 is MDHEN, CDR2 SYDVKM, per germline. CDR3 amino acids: CASSLRPGVSDTQYF. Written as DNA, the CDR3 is TGTGCCAGCAGTTTAAGGCCGGGAGTTAGTGATACGCAGTATTTT.

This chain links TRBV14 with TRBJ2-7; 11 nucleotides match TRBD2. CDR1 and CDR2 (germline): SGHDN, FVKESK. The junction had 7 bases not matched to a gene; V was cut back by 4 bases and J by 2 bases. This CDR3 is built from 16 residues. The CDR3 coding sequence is TGTGCCAGCAGCCCAGGACTAGCGGGCACAACCTACGAGCAGTACTTC. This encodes CASSPGLAGTTYEQYF.

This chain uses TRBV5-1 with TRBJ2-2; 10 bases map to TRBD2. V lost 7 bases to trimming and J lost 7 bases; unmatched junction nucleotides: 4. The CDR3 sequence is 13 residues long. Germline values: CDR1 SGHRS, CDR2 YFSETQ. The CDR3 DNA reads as TGCGCCAGCGGCCCTAGCGGGAGCGGGGAGCTGTTTTTT. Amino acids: CASGPSGSGELFF.

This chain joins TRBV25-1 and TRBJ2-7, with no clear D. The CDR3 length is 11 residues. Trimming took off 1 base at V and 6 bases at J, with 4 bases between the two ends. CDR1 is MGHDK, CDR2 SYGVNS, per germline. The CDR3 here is CASSESAEQYF. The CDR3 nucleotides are TGTGCCAGCAGTGAATCAGCCGAGCAGTACTTC.

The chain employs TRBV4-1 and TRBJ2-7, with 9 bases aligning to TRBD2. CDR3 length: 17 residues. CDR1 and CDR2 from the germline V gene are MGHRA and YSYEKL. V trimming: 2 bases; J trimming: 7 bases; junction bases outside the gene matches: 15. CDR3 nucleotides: TGCGCCAGCAGCCAAACAGTGAGCCTAGCGGGATTAAATGAGCAGTACTTC. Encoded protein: CASSQTVSLAGLNEQYF.

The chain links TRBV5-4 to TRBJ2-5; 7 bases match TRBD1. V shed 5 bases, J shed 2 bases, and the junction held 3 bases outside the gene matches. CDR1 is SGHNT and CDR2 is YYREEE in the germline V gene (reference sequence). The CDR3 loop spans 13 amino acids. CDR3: CASSWDRQETQYF. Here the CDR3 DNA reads TGTGCCAGCAGTTGGGACAGACAAGAGACCCAGTACTTC.

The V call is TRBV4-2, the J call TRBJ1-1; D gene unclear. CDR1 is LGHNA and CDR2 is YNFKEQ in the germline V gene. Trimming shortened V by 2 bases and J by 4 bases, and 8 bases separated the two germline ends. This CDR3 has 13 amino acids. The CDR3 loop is CASSQYIGTEAFF. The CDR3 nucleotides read TGTGCCAGCAGCCAATATATCGGCACTGAAGCTTTCTTT.

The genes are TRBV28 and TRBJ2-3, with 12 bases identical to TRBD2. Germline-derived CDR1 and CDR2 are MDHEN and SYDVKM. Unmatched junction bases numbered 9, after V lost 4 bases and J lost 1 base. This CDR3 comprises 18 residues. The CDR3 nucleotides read TGTGCCAGCAGTTCCCCTAGCGGGAGGGGAAAAGGCACAGATACGCAGTATTTT. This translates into CASSSPSGRGKGTDTQYF.

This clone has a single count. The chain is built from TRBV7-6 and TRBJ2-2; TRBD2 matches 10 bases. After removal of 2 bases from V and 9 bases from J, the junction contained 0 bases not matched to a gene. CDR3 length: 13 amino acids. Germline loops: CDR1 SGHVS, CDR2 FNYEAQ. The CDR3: CASSLTSGRELFF. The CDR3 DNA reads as TGTGCCAGCAGCTTAACTAGCGGGAGGGAGCTGTTTTTT.

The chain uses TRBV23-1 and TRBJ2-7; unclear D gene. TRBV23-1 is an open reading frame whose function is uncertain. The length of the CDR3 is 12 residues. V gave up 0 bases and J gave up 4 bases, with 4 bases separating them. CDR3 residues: CASSQSRYEQYF. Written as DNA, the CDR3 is TGCGCCAGCAGTCAATCAAGGTACGAGCAGTACTTC.